These 8 T cell receptor beta chains were all obtained from the same sample, sequenced in a study of blood T cell repertoires in COVID-19. Clones were read by immunoSEQ multiplex PCR, and TCRdb kept only the in-frame ones, dropping some. The sample comprises approximately 170,000 clones, around 81% of which are singletons, and under 3% rests with the top ten. The sequenced sample consisted of peripheral blood. The receptors shown here come from a human donor with acute or convalescent COVID-19. The donor label of this sample is uncertain.

The chain couples TRBV19 to TRBJ1-6; 7 bases are shared with TRBD1. Trimming cost V 0 bases and J 5 bases; bases outside gene matches: 4. CDR3 length: 16 amino acids. CDR1 and CDR2 from the germline V gene are LNHDA and SQIVND (reference sequence). The CDR3 DNA is TGTGCCAGTAGTATAGATGGACAGGTCGATAATTCACCCCTCCACTTT. This gives the protein CASSIDGQVDNSPLHF.

V gene TRBV6-2 or TRBV6-3 combines with J gene TRBJ2-7; 7 nucleotides agree with TRBD2. This CDR3 contains 16 residues. Germline V CDR1 and CDR2: MNHEY, SVGEGT. Losses at the gene ends were 0 bases for V and 0 bases for J; bases not matched to a gene: 5. The CDR3 sequence: CASSYSGLESSYEQYF. CDR3 DNA: TGTGCCAGCAGTTACTCTGGACTAGAGAGCTCCTACGAGCAGTACTTC.

This chain joins TRBV5-1 and TRBJ1-3; TRBD1 is a possible D gene (6 bases). The CDR3 extends over 16 amino acids. CDR1 is SGHRS, CDR2 YFSETQ, per germline. Trimming took off 4 bases at V and 4 bases at J, with 18 bases between the two ends. Here the CDR3 DNA reads TGCGCCAGCAGCACCCAACCACAGGGTGACGGAAACACCATATATTTT. Translating it yields CASSTQPQGDGNTIYF.

This rearrangement joins TRBV2 to TRBJ2-3; TRBD1 is a possible D gene (5 bases). CDR3 length: 13 amino acids. The V gene lost 7 bases and the J gene lost 4 bases, with 12 bases spanning the gap. Germline V gene data show CDR1 as SNHLY and CDR2 as FYNNEI. CDR3 residues: CASKELGADTQYF. CDR3 coding DNA: TGTGCCAGCAAAGAGCTAGGGGCAGATACGCAGTATTTT.

The V gene is TRBV7-3, the J gene TRBJ2-2; 11 bases align to TRBD2. After removal of 1 base from V and 5 bases from J, the junction contained 3 bases not matched to a gene. The CDR3 totals 16 residues. Germline CDR1 SGHTA, CDR2 FQGTGA. DNA of the CDR3: TGTGCCAGCAGCTTAAGGCTAGCGGGAGGTACCGGGGAGCTGTTTTTT. Translation gives CASSLRLAGGTGELFF.

The rearrangement uses TRBV6-5 and TRBJ1-1; D may be TRBD1 (6 bases). Looked up from germline, CDR1 is MNHEY and CDR2 is SVGAGI. CDR3 length: 12 residues. V was shortened by 5 bases and J by 5 bases, with 9 bases between the two germline ends. CDR3 protein: CASSQRGTEAFF. CDR3 nucleotide sequence: TGTGCCAGCAGTCAAAGGGGGACTGAAGCTTTCTTT.

The V call is TRBV19, the J call TRBJ2-7, with D possibly being TRBD1 (5 bases). The CDR3 has 14 residues. Germline V gene lookup returns CDR1 LNHDA and CDR2 SQIVND (reference sequence). Deletions cut 5 bases from V and 0 bases from J, with 11 bases between. The CDR3 sequence is CASSGADSSYEQYF. CDR3 nucleotides: TGTGCCAGTAGTGGGGCCGACAGCTCCTACGAGCAGTACTTC.

The count of this clone is one. This chain links TRBV2 with TRBJ2-2; 9 positions agree with TRBD1. V was clipped by 6 bases and J by 6 bases; unmatched bases: 11. This CDR3 contains 16 residues. Germline-derived CDR1 and CDR2 are SNHLY and FYNNEI. CDR3 sequence (DNA): TGTGCCAGCAGGGCCGGGACAGGGAATATCGCCGGGGAGCTGTTTTTT. Translating it yields CASRAGTGNIAGELFF.